This TCR beta chain was observed in a study of Graves' ophthalmopathy and Graves' hyperthyroidism. Regarding the study as a whole: The majority of expanded thyroid clonotypes above 0.001 frequency also occurred in blood.

In this cohort, patients with other autoimmune diseases, uncontrolled infections, pregnancy or lactation were excluded. This CDR3 is built from 15 residues. Germline V gene lookup returns CDR1 SGHAT and CDR2 FQNNGV. RNA transcripts yielded amplified TCR beta CDR3 regions. RT-PCR was first run with HTBI primers, then multiplex PCR in a second round. MiXCR, applied by TCRdb to the multiplex PCR reads, yields one record per CDR3 protein. Of around 590,000 distinct CDR3 sequences detected, under 45% appear once; the ten largest clones hold about 4.2%. Points on this clonotype: Its antigen is not known. At one of its ends the junction is not consistent with the germline gene, which may arise from a read error.

Sequencing was performed on peripheral blood or thyroid tissue (not recorded which). The sequence derives from an adult man with Graves' hyperthyroidism. The rearrangement links TRBV11-2 to TRBJ1-6, with 8 bases aligning to TRBD1. The CDR3 reads CASSPRQGANSLLHF. The CDR3 DNA is TGTGCCAGCAGCCCACGGCAGGGGGCGAATTCACTCCTCCACTTT.